This T cell receptor beta chain is from a study of cytomegalovirus exposure and HLA in healthy donors. Overall study context: Approximately 80 million unique TCRs from HLA-typed donors were held in an early data release. Whole-study results and caveats: Association with HLA alleles at 0.05 false discovery rate was found for around 17,000 TCR beta sequences in a later analysis.

A multiplex PCR was run with 60 Vbeta primers and 13 Jbeta primers. Produced via immunoSEQ multiplex PCR; TCRdb's table is partial and in-frame only. The sample includes tens of thousands of clones, roughly 80% seen only once; the top ten take approximately 2%. With respect to this clone: The antigen is unknown.

The germline V and J ends were trimmed by 2 bases and 5 bases, with 11 bases remaining between them. From germline, CDR1 is GTSNPN and CDR2 SVGIG (reference sequence). This CDR3 has 13 amino acids. The source is a middle-aged man in good health and CMV-seronegative. The rearrangement uses TRBV30 and TRBJ2-3, with D maybe TRBD1 (6 bases). Sequencing used PBMCs. CDR3 coding DNA: TGTGCCTGGAGTAGTACAGGGATAGATACGCAGTATTTT. Translation gives CAWSSTGIDTQYF.